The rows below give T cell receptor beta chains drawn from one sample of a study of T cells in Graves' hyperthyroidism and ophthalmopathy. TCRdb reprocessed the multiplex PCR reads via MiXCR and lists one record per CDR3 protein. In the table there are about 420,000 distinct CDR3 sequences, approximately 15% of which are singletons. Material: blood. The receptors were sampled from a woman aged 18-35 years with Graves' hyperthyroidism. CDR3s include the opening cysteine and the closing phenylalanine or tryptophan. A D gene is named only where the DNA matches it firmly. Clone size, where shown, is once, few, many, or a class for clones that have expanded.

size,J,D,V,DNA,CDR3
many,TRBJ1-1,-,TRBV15,TGTGCCACCAGCAGAGATTCTTGGACTCCCTGGGACACTGAAGCTTTCTTT,CATSRDSWTPWDTEAFF
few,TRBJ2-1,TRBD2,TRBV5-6,TGTGCCAGCAGCTTTTTGACTAGCGGGAGGGCCTTACATGAGCAGTTCTTC,CASSFLTSGRALHEQFF
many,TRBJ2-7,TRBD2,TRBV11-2,TGTGCCAGCAGCTTAGATGGCGAACTAGCGGACAACGGTAAAGAATACGAGCAGTACTTC,CASSLDGELADNGKEYEQYF
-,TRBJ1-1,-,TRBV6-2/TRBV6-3,TGTGCCAGCAGTGGACCGGACAGGAACACTGAAGCTTTCTTT,CASSGPDRNTEAFF
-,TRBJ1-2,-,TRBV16,TGTGCCAGCAGCCATAACACGAACTATGGCTACACCTTC,CASSHNTNYGYTF
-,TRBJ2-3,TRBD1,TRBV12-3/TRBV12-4,TGTGCCAGCAAGGAACTCTTCAGGGGGCTGGGGACAGATACGCAGTATTTT,CASKELFRGLGTDTQYF
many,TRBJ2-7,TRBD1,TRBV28,TGTGCCAGCAGTGAGCCGGGACAGGGGGCTCACGAGCAGTACTTC,CASSEPGQGAHEQYF
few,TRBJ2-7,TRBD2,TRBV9,TGTGCCAGCAGCGGCCTCTCCATTGGGGAGGGCCTTGAGGGCCACGAGCAGTACTTC,CASSGLSIGEGLEGHEQYF
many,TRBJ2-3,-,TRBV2,TGTGCCAGCAGGGACCAATCAGATACGCAGTATTTT,CASRDQSDTQYF
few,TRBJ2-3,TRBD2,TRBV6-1,TGTGCCAGCAGCGACGGAGGGGAGGGGCGTACGCAGTATTTT,CASSDGGEGRTQYF
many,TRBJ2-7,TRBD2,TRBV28,TGTGCCAGCGGACTAGCGGGATACGGGCAGTACTTC,CASGLAGYGQYF
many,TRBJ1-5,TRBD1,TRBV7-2,TGTGCCAGCAGCTACCCCAGGGGGTCAGGTTATAGCAATCAGCCCCAGCATTTT,CASSYPRGSGYSNQPQHF
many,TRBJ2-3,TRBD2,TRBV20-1,TGCAGTGCTAGAAGGACTAGCGCAGATACGCAGTATTTT,CSARRTSADTQYF
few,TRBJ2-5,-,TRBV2,TGTGCCAGCACGTCTGTGACAGCAGAGACCCAGTACTTC,CASTSVTAETQYF
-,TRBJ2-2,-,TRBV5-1,TGCGCCAGCAGCTTTATTATGCGGGACTTGAACACCGGGGAGCTGTTTTTT,CASSFIMRDLNTGELFF
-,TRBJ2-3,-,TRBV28,TGTGCCGGCAGGCAAGACGGGGGCCGGCGGGATACGCAGTATTTT,CAGRQDGGRRDTQYF
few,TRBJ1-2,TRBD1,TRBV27,TGTGCCAGCAGTTTAGCAGGGACAGGGGGCGGCTATGGCTACACCTTC,CASSLAGTGGGYGYTF
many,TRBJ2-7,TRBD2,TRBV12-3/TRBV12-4,TGTGCCAGCAGTCCCTCAACGAGTGGCGGGAGGGTTCACGAGCAGTACTTC,CASSPSTSGGRVHEQYF
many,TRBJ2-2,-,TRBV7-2,TGTGCCAGCAGCTTAGTAGTAGGGGACACCGGGGAGCTGTTTTTT,CASSLVVGDTGELFF
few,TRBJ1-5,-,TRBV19,TGTGCCAGTAGTATAGAAGGGAACGCGGCTGGTCAGCCCCAGCATTTT,CASSIEGNAAGQPQHF
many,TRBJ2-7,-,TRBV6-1,TGTGCCAGCAGTGAGAGCGGATACGAGCAGTACTTC,CASSESGYEQYF
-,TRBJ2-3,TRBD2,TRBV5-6,TGCGCCAGCAGCCAAGGGCGGGGGGCAAGCACAGATACGCAGTATTTT,CASSQGRGASTDTQYF
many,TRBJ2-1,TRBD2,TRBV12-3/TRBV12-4,TGTGCCAGCAGTTGGGATGCTAGCGGGAGAGCGCAAAACTACAATGAGCAGTTCTTC,CASSWDASGRAQNYNEQFF
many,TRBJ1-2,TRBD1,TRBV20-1,TGCAGTGCTAGGAATACAGGGGGGTATGGCTACACCTTC,CSARNTGGYGYTF
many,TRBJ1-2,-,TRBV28,TGTGCCAGCAGTCCGCTCTCCGGGACAAGAATTTATGGCTACACCTTC,CASSPLSGTRIYGYTF
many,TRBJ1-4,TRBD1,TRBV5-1,TGCGCCAGCAGCGGGACAGGGGCTCCCGATGAAAAACTGTTTTTT,CASSGTGAPDEKLFF
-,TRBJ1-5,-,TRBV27,TGTGCCAGCAGTTTACGCGGGTCGGGGGCGCAGCAGCCCCAGCATTTT,CASSLRGSGAQQPQHF
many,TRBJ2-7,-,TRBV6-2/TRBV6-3,TGTGCCAGCATGGAGAGCGAGCTGTTTACTGAGCAGTACTTC,CASMESELFTEQYF
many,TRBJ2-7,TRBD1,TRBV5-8,TGTGCCAGCAGCTTGAAGGGACAGCTCTACGAGCAGTACTTC,CASSLKGQLYEQYF
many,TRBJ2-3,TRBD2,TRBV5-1,TGCGCCAGCAGCTTGCGCGGGAGAGGCGCAGATACGCAGTATTTT,CASSLRGRGADTQYF
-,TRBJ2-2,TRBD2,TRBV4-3,TGCGCCAGCAGCCAAGTTTACGGCGGGAGTAGTACCGGGGAGCTGTTTTTT,CASSQVYGGSSTGELFF
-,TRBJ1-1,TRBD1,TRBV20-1,TGCAGTGCTAGAGTCAGGGGGCTAGGGACTGAAGCTTTCTTT,CSARVRGLGTEAFF
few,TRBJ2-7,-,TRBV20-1,TGCAGTGCTAGTGAGCCGCGGGGAAGCTCCTACGAGCAGTACTTC,CSASEPRGSSYEQYF
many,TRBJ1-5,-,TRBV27,TGTGCCAGCAGTGACGGGACTTATGGCAATCAGCCCCAGCATTTT,CASSDGTYGNQPQHF
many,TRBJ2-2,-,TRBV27,TGTGCCAGCAGTTCGTTGGGCGGCGCCGGGGAGCTGTTTTTT,CASSSLGGAGELFF
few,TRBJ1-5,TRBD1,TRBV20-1,TGCAGTGCCACCCGGGGGGACAGGGGGTATCAGCCCCAGCATTTT,CSATRGDRGYQPQHF
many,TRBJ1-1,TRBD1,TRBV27,TGTGCCAGCACCGAACACCGACAGGGGAGGACTGAAGCTTTCTTT,CASTEHRQGRTEAFF
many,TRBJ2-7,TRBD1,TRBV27,TGTGCCAGCACCTCCTTAGGGGGACAGGGTAACGAGCAGTACTTC,CASTSLGGQGNEQYF
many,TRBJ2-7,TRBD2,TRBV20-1,TGCAGTGCTACGACTAGCGGGACACCACTATACGAGCAGTACTTC,CSATTSGTPLYEQYF
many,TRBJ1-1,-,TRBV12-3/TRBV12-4,TGTGCCAGCGGTAGGGGGGGTGGGAACACTGAAGCTTTCTTT,CASGRGGGNTEAFF
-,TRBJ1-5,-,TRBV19,TGTGCCAGTAGTATCCCCTGGGGGTCCAGCAATCAGCCCCAGCATTTT,CASSIPWGSSNQPQHF
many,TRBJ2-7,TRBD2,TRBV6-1,TGTGCCAGTCGGGGGGGCGGGAGTTTTTACGAGCAGTACTTC,CASRGGGSFYEQYF
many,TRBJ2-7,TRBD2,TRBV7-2,TGTGCCAGCAGCTTAGCCTCAGCGGGAGCAGTCGAGCAGTACTTC,CASSLASAGAVEQYF
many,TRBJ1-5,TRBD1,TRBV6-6,TGTGCCAGCAGTTACCACGGACAGGCCAATCAGCCCCAGCATTTT,CASSYHGQANQPQHF
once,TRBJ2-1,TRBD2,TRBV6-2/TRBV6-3,TGTGCCAGCCGACTAGCGGAAAACAATGAGCAGTTCTTC,CASRLAENNEQFF
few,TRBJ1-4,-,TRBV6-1,TGTGCCAGCGGTCTTGTGGGAACTAATGAAAAACTGTTTTTT,CASGLVGTNEKLFF